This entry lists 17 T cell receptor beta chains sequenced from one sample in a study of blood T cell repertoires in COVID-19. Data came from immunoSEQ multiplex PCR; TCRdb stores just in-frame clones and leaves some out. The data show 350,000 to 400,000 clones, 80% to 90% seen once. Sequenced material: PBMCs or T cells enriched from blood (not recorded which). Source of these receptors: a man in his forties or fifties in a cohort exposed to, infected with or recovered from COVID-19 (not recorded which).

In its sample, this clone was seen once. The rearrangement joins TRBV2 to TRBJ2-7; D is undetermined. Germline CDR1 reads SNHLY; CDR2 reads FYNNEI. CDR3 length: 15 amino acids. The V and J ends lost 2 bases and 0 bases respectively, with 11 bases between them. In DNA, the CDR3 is TGTGCCAGCAGTGAAAGCGTAGTCGGCTCCTACGAGCAGTACTTC. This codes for CASSESVVGSYEQYF.

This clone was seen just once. CDR3 DNA: TGCAGCGTTGGGGGCGGGAACTCCTACGAGCAGTACTTC. Protein product: CSVGGGNSYEQYF. The genes are TRBV29-1 and TRBJ2-7; possible D gene TRBD2, 6 bases. The CDR3 is 13 amino acids. The V end was cut by 4 bases, the J end by 0 bases, with 10 bases between. Germline lookup yields CDR1 SQVTM and CDR2 ANQGSEA.

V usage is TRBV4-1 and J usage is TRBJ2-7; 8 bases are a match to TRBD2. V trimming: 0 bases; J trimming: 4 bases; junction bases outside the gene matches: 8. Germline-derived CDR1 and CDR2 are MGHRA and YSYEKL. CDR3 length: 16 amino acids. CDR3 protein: CASSQEGTSGSYEQYF. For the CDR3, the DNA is TGCGCCAGCAGCCAAGAAGGCACTAGCGGTTCTTACGAGCAGTACTTC.

DNA for the CDR3: TGTGCCAGCAGTGATAGCCATAGCAATCAGCCCCAGCATTTT. It translates to CASSDSHSNQPQHF. This chain links TRBV2 with TRBJ1-5, with D unclear. The CDR3 runs to 14 residues. Germline V gene lookup returns CDR1 SNHLY and CDR2 FYNNEI. The V and J ends lost 3 bases and 0 bases respectively, with 6 bases between them.

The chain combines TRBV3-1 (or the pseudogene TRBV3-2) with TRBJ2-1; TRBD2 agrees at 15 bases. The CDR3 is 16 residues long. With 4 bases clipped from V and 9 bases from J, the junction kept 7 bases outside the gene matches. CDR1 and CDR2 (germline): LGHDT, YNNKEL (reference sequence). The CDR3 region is CASSRGTSGRWVEQFF. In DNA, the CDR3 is TGTGCCAGCAGCCGAGGGACTAGCGGGAGGTGGGTTGAGCAGTTCTTC.

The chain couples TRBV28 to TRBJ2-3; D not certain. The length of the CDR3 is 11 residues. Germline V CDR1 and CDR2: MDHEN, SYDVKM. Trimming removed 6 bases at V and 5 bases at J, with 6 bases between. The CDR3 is CASRRGDTQYF. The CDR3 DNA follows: TGTGCCAGCAGGAGAGGAGATACGCAGTATTTT.

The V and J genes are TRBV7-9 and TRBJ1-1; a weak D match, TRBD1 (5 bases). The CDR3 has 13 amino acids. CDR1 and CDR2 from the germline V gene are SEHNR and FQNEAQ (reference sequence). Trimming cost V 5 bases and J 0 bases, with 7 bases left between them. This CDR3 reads CASSVTVNTEAFF. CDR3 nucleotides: TGTGCCAGCAGCGTGACAGTGAACACTGAAGCTTTCTTT.

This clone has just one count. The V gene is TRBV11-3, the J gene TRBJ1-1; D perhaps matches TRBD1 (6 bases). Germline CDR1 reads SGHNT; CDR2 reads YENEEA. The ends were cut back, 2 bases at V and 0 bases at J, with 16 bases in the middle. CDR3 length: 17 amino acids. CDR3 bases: TGTGCCAGCAGCTTAAGGGCAGGGGCTGATCTGAACACTGAAGCTTTCTTT. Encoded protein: CASSLRAGADLNTEAFF.

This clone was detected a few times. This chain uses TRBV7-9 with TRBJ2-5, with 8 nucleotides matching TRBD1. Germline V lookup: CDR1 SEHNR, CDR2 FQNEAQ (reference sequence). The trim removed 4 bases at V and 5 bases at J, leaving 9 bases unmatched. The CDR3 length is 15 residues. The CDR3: CASSSLRGLLETQYF. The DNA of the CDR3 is TGTGCCAGCAGCTCCCTCAGGGGGCTTTTGGAGACCCAGTACTTC.

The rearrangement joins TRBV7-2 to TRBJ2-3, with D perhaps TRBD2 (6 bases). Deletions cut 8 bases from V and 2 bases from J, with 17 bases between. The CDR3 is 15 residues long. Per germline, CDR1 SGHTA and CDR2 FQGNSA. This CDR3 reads CASGKPGTFTDTQYF. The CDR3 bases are TGTGCCAGCGGAAAGCCCGGGACTTTCACAGATACGCAGTATTTT.

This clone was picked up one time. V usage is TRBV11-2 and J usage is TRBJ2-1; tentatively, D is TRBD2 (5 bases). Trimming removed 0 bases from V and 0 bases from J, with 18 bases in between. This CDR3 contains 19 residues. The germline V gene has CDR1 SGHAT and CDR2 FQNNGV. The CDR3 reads CASSLDNWEQPSSYNEQFF. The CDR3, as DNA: TGTGCCAGCAGCTTAGATAATTGGGAGCAGCCGAGCTCCTACAATGAGCAGTTCTTC.

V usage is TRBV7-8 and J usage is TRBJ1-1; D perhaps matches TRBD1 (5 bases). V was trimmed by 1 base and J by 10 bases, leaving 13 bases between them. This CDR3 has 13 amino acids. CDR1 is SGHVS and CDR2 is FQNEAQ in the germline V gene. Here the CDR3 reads CASSLVGAVGAFF. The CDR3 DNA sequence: TGTGCCAGCAGCTTAGTAGGGGCGGTAGGAGCTTTCTTT.

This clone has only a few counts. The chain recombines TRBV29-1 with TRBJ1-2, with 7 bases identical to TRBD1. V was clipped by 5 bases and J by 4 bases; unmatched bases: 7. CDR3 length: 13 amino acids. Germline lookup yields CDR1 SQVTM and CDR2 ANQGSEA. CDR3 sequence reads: CSVQGDISYGYTF. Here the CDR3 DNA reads TGCAGCGTTCAGGGGGACATAAGCTATGGCTACACCTTC.

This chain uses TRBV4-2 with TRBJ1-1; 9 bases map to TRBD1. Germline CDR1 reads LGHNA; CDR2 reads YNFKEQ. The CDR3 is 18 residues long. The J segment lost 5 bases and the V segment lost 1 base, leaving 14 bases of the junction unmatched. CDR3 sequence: CASSQATGGRGAKTEAFF. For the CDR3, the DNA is TGTGCCAGCAGCCAAGCAACAGGGGGCCGAGGGGCTAAGACTGAAGCTTTCTTT.

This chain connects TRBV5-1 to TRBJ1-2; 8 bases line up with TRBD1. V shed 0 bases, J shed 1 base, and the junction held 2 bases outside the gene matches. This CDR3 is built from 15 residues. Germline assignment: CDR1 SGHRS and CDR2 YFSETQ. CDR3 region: CASSLGDRNNYGYTF. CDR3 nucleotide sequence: TGCGCCAGCAGCTTGGGGGACAGGAATAACTATGGCTACACCTTC.

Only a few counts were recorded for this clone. This CDR3 reads CASIVGDSRTEAFF. The CDR3 nucleotides read TGTGCCAGTATAGTCGGTGACAGTCGCACTGAAGCTTTCTTT. The chain carries TRBV19 and TRBJ1-1, with D maybe TRBD1 (5 bases). Trimming removed 7 bases at V and 4 bases at J, with 16 bases between. The germline V gene encodes CDR1 LNHDA and CDR2 SQIVND (reference sequence). The CDR3 contains 14 residues. Based on the CDR3 plus reference TRBV19 and TRBJ1-1, the full variable domain is DGGITQSPKYLFRKEGQNVTLSCEQNLNHDAMYWYRQDPGQGLRLIYYSQIVNDFQKGDIAEGYSVSREKKESFPLTVTSAQKNPTAFYLCASIVGDSRTEAFFGQGTRLTVV.

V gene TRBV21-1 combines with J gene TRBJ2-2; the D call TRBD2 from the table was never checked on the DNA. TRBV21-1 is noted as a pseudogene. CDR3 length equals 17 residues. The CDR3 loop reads CASSKGRSGSTIGELFF. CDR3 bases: TGTGCCAGCAGCAAAGGTAGAAGCGGGAGTACGATCGGGGAGCTGTTTTTT.